These 28 T cell receptor beta chains were sequenced from one sample in a study of blood T cell repertoires in COVID-19. TCRdb keeps only in-frame clones here, not all; method: immunoSEQ multiplex PCR. The sample shows some 170,000 clones, more than 75% of them seen only once. The sequencing sample was made of PBMCs or T cells enriched from blood (not recorded which). The receptors come from a human donor with acute COVID-19. The donor label of this sample is uncertain.

The chain links TRBV7-8 to TRBJ2-3; D possibly corresponds to TRBD1 (6 bases). V lost 5 bases to trimming and J lost 0 bases, with 12 bases between them. The germline CDR1 and CDR2 sequences are SGHVS and FQNEAQ. The CDR3 length is 15 residues. This chain's CDR3 is CASSQGTFSTDTQYF. CDR3 nucleotide sequence: TGTGCCAGCAGCCAAGGGACATTTAGCACAGATACGCAGTATTTT.

V gene TRBV6-5 combines with J gene TRBJ1-2; 7 bases map to TRBD1. The germline V gene encodes CDR1 MNHEY and CDR2 SVGAGI. The trim removed 4 bases at V and 7 bases at J, leaving 6 bases unmatched. This CDR3 has 13 amino acids. As DNA, the CDR3 is TGTGCCAGCAGTTCTGACAGGGCACGTGGCTACACCTTC. The encoded protein is CASSSDRARGYTF.

The chain links TRBV27 to TRBJ2-3, with 11 bases that match TRBD1. The germline gives CDR1 MNHEY, CDR2 SMNVEV (reference sequence). This CDR3 comprises 16 residues. V was pared by 7 bases and J by 2 bases, with 8 bases of the junction left unmatched. The CDR3 sequence is CASTSWDRGYTDTQYF. The CDR3 region has the DNA TGTGCCAGCACTTCTTGGGACAGGGGGTACACAGATACGCAGTATTTT.

The rearrangement links TRBV2 to TRBJ1-5, with TRBD1 as a possible D gene (6 bases). Looked up from germline, CDR1 is SNHLY and CDR2 is FYNNEI. V was clipped by 3 bases and J by 6 bases, with 15 bases between them. The CDR3 contains 15 residues. The CDR3, as DNA: TGTGCCAGCAGTGAGGGGAGACAGGTTGGTCAGCCCCAGCATTTT. It is translated as CASSEGRQVGQPQHF.

In DNA form, the CDR3 reads TGTGCCAGCAGCCAAGAATGGGCGGGGGGGAACAATGAGCAGTTCTTC. Its protein product is CASSQEWAGGNNEQFF. This sequence joins TRBV3-1 (or the pseudogene TRBV3-2) and TRBJ2-1, with 9 positions matching TRBD2. From germline, CDR1 is LGHDT and CDR2 YNNKEL (reference sequence). The V and J ends lost 0 bases and 5 bases, in that order; junction bases with no gene match: 5. This CDR3 spans 16 amino acids.

The chain has TRBV20-1 and TRBJ2-7; tentative D call: TRBD1 (6 bases). The CDR3 extends over 13 amino acids. Trimming removed 3 bases from V and 4 bases from J, with 13 bases in between. Germline loops: CDR1 DFQATT, CDR2 SNEGSKA (reference sequence). This chain's CDR3 is CSASPRGQYEQYF. The CDR3 region has the DNA TGCAGTGCTAGTCCCAGGGGCCAGTACGAGCAGTACTTC.

This clone has just one count. The chain has TRBV14 and TRBJ2-1, with D uncertain. The CDR3 contains 13 residues. The V end was cut by 4 bases, the J end by 3 bases, with 7 bases between. CDR1 is SGHDN and CDR2 is FVKESK in the germline V gene. The CDR3 loop is CASSPFRYNEQFF. In nucleotides, the CDR3 is TGTGCCAGCAGCCCCTTCCGCTACAATGAGCAGTTCTTC.

This clone was seen more than once but under ten times. In DNA form, the CDR3 reads TGTGCCTGGAGTGTAGGGACAGGGTTCGAAAAACTGTTTTTT. This translates into CAWSVGTGFEKLFF. This chain links TRBV30 with TRBJ1-4, with 9 bases identical to TRBD1. Germline V gene lookup returns CDR1 GTSNPN and CDR2 SVGIG (reference sequence). The CDR3 is 14 residues long. The junction had 4 bases not matched to a gene; V was cut back by 0 bases and J by 8 bases.

The chain combines TRBV6-2 or TRBV6-3 with TRBJ2-1; 9 nucleotides align to TRBD2. The V and J ends lost 6 bases and 5 bases, in that order; junction bases with no gene match: 5. Per the germline V gene, CDR1 is MNHEY and CDR2 is SVGEGT. The CDR3 is made up of 14 amino acids. CDR3 in amino acids: CASSIAGVHNEQFF. Here the CDR3 DNA reads TGTGCCAGCAGCATAGCGGGGGTCCACAATGAGCAGTTCTTC.

The V and J genes are TRBV18 and TRBJ2-6; perhaps TRBD1 as D (6 bases). Per the germline V gene, CDR1 is KGHSH and CDR2 is LQKENI. The length of the CDR3 is 20 residues. With 3 bases removed from V and 2 bases from J, the gap between germline ends came to 23 bases. The CDR3 protein is CASSPEVGQLYATGANVLTF. The CDR3 DNA reads TGTGCCAGCTCACCTGAGGTTGGACAGCTATACGCAACTGGGGCCAACGTCCTGACTTTC.

This chain connects TRBV4-3 to TRBJ2-1; no clear D gene. This CDR3 has 13 amino acids. Per germline, CDR1 LGHNA and CDR2 YSLEER. V lost 1 base and J lost 6, with 7 bases in between. The CDR3 sequence is CASSQAPGNEQFF. CDR3 in DNA: TGCGCCAGCAGCCAAGCCCCAGGCAATGAGCAGTTCTTC.

The J gene is TRBJ2-5, the V gene TRBV7-2; the match to TRBD1 covers 10 bases. The CDR3 contains 16 residues. Germline V gives CDR1 SGHTA, CDR2 FQGNSA. J was trimmed by 6 bases and V by 5 bases; bases with no gene match: 12. CDR3 amino acids: CASSGSLRDRGKTQYF. DNA of the CDR3: TGTGCCAGCAGCGGCTCCCTCCGGGACAGGGGAAAGACCCAGTACTTC.

The rearrangement links TRBV10-3 to TRBJ2-3; 14 bases fit TRBD2. The germline V gene encodes CDR1 ENHRY and CDR2 SYGVKD. The CDR3 contains 15 residues. The J segment lost 7 bases and the V segment lost 5 bases, leaving 5 bases of the junction unmatched. Here the CDR3 DNA reads TGTGCCATCAGTCGGACTAGCGGGGGGATAAATACGCAGTATTTT. It translates to CAISRTSGGINTQYF.

The chain carries TRBV28 and TRBJ2-7, with D possibly TRBD2 on 5 matching bases. This CDR3 comprises 14 residues. Germline V gene sequence: CDR1 MDHEN, CDR2 SYDVKM. With 6 bases removed from V and 4 bases from J, the gap between germline ends came to 16 bases. The CDR3: CASSSWSGKYEQYF. In nucleotides, the CDR3 is TGTGCCAGCAGCTCATGGTCGGGGAAGTACGAGCAGTACTTC.

The chain combines TRBV5-5 with TRBJ1-1; TRBD1 is a possible D gene (5 bases). The CDR3 has 14 amino acids. The germline CDR1 and CDR2 sequences are SGHKS and YYEKEE (reference sequence). Trimming took off 5 bases at V and 5 bases at J, with 16 bases between the two ends. The CDR3 nucleotides read TGTGCCAGCAGGTATCCAGGGAAGGGGACTGAAGCTTTCTTT. Translating gives CASRYPGKGTEAFF.

The rearrangement uses TRBV18 and TRBJ1-2; no reliable D call. V dropped 2 bases and J dropped 4 bases, with 14 bases sitting between them. The CDR3 runs to 15 residues. CDR1 and CDR2 (germline): KGHSH, LQKENI. In nucleotides, the CDR3 is TGTGCCAGCTCACCAAGCGTTGGGTCCGGCTATGGCTACACCTTC. Translated, it gives CASSPSVGSGYGYTF. The full variable domain, its missing parts supplied by reference TRBV18 and TRBJ1-2, is NAGVMQNPRHLVRRRGQEARLRCSPMKGHSHVYWYRQLPEEGLKFMVYLQKENIIDESGMPKERFSAEFPKEGPSILRIQQVVRGDSAAYFCASSPSVGSGYGYTFGSGTRLTVV.

V is TRBV4-1 and J is TRBJ2-1, with D possibly matching TRBD2 (7 bases). The CDR3 sequence is 15 residues long. V lost 8 bases, J lost 6 bases, and 20 bases lay in between. Germline loops: CDR1 MGHRA, CDR2 YSYEKL. In nucleotides, the CDR3 is TGCGCCAGCTCTATCGGGGGGCTAGTGGGCAATGAGCAGTTCTTC. This gives the protein CASSIGGLVGNEQFF.

The chain is built from TRBV27 and TRBJ1-5; D may be TRBD1 (6 bases). Germline assignment: CDR1 MNHEY and CDR2 SMNVEV (reference sequence). The germline V and J ends were trimmed by 5 bases and 4 bases, with 15 bases remaining between them. CDR3 length equals 15 residues. This CDR3 reads CASSLTTGINQPQHF. The CDR3 DNA reads TGTGCCAGCAGTCTCACGACAGGTATTAATCAGCCCCAGCATTTT.

The gene calls are TRBV18 and TRBJ1-5; TRBD1 matches 7 bases. The CDR3 loop spans 14 amino acids. The V segment lost 6 bases and the J segment 4 bases; nucleotides outside the gene matches: 6. Per the germline V gene, CDR1 is KGHSH and CDR2 is LQKENI. In DNA form, the CDR3 reads TGTGCCAGCTCCCGCGGGACAGCAAATCAGCCCCAGCATTTT. It codes for CASSRGTANQPQHF.

The rearrangement links TRBV30 to TRBJ2-5; TRBD1 matches 8 bases. With V trimmed by 0 bases and J by 5 bases, 8 bases remained unmatched. The CDR3 consists of 15 residues. The germline gives CDR1 GTSNPN, CDR2 SVGIG (reference sequence). As DNA, the CDR3 is TGTGCCTGGAGTGTAGGGCAGGGGGCTGGGGAGACCCAGTACTTC. As protein: CAWSVGQGAGETQYF.

V usage is TRBV5-1 and J usage is TRBJ2-3, with TRBD2 as a possible D gene (5 bases). The CDR3 covers 14 residues. V was clipped by 3 bases and J by 6 bases, with 14 bases between them. CDR1 is SGHRS and CDR2 is YFSETQ in the germline V gene. The CDR3 is CASSSGLPGDTQYF. The CDR3 coding sequence is TGCGCCAGCAGCTCCGGACTTCCCGGGGATACGCAGTATTTT.

Here the CDR3 DNA reads TGTGCCAGCAGCTTAGTGGGACAGGGCTATGGCTACACCTTC. Its protein is CASSLVGQGYGYTF. This chain uses TRBV11-2 with TRBJ1-2; 9 bases are a match to TRBD1. CDR1 SGHAT and CDR2 FQNNGV come from the germline V gene. V lost 1 base, J lost 4 bases, and 1 base stayed unmatched. There are 14 residues in the CDR3.

V and J are TRBV20-1 and TRBJ2-1, with 7 nucleotides matching TRBD2. CDR3 length equals 15 residues. From germline, CDR1 is DFQATT and CDR2 SNEGSKA (reference sequence). V trimming: 3 bases; J trimming: 3 bases; junction bases outside the gene matches: 8. The CDR3 DNA reads TGCAGTGCTAGTCAAGGCGGGGGTGGCTACAATGAGCAGTTCTTC. Protein: CSASQGGGGYNEQFF.

This chain links TRBV3-1 (or the pseudogene TRBV3-2) with TRBJ1-2; D not resolved. Trimming cost V 8 bases and J 7 bases, with 14 bases left between them. CDR3 length: 12 amino acids. Germline CDR1 is LGHDT and CDR2 is YNNKEL (reference sequence). This CDR3 reads CASRHAGSGYTF. DNA for the CDR3: TGTGCCAGCCGTCACGCGGGGTCTGGCTACACCTTC.

This clone was counted once. The chain recombines TRBV4-1 with TRBJ2-5; tentatively, D is TRBD2 (7 bases). The germline gives CDR1 MGHRA, CDR2 YSYEKL. V was cut by 0 bases and J by 4 bases, with 18 bases left in between. This CDR3 has 17 amino acids. CDR3 bases: TGCGCCAGCAGCCAAGATTGGGGCGGGGGCCACAGAGAGACCCAGTACTTC. It specifies CASSQDWGGGHRETQYF.

The J gene is TRBJ1-5, the V gene TRBV19; no firm D call. The CDR3 contains 14 residues. Per germline, CDR1 LNHDA and CDR2 SQIVND (reference sequence). V was pared by 4 bases and J by 4 bases, with 11 bases between. The CDR3 DNA follows: TGTGCCAGTAGTACGCTCCAAGAGAATCAGCCCCAGCATTTT. Its protein product is CASSTLQENQPQHF.

The V and J genes are TRBV19 and TRBJ1-2; weak D call: TRBD1 (5 bases). Germline lookup yields CDR1 LNHDA and CDR2 SQIVND (reference sequence). CDR3 length: 14 amino acids. The V end lost 6 bases, the J end lost 13 bases, and 24 bases lay between the germline ends. CDR3 nucleotides: TGTGCCAGTAGCAGAGACAGCCAGGTCCCTTCGGTCACCTTC. This codes for CASSRDSQVPSVTF. Variable domain in full (rest from reference TRBV19 and TRBJ1-2): DGGITQSPKYLFRKEGQNVTLSCEQNLNHDAMYWYRQDPGQGLRLIYYSQIVNDFQKGDIAEGYSVSREKKESFPLTVTSAQKNPTAFYLCASSRDSQVPSVTFGSGTRLTVV.

In regard to this clone: An end of the junction does not agree with germline; a read error may underlie this. The genes are TRBV5-4 and TRBJ2-1; the D gene is possibly TRBD2 (6 bases). This CDR3 spans 15 amino acids. Germline V lookup: CDR1 SGHNT, CDR2 YYREEE (reference sequence). Here the CDR3 reads CASSSLAAPYNEQFF. In DNA form, the CDR3 reads TGTGCCAGCAGCTCCTTAGCGGCGCCCTATAATGAGCAGTTCTTC.